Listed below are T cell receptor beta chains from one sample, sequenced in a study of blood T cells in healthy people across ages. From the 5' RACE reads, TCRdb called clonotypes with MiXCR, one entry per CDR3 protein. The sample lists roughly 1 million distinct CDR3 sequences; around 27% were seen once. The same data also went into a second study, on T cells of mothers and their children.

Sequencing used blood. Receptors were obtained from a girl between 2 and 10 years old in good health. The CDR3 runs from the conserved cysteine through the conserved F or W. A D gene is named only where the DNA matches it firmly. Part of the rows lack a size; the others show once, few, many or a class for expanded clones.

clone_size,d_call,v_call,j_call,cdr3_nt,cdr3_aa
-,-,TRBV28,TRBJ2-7,TGTGCCAGCAAACCGCCCTCCTCCTACGAGCAGTACTTC,CASKPPSSYEQYF
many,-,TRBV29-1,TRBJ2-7,TGCAGCGTTGTAGCGGAGTCGTCCTACGAGCAGTACTTC,CSVVAESSYEQYF
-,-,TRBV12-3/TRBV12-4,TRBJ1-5,TGTGCCAGCAGTAAACAGGGAGGTCATAGCAATCAGCCCCAGCATTTT,CASSKQGGHSNQPQHF
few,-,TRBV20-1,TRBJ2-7,TGCAGTGCTAGGAATGTGTACCTACGAGGCCCCTACGAGCAGTACTTC,CSARNVYLRGPYEQYF
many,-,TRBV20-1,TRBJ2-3,TGCAGTGCTAGACCTATCCTTGGGGGGGATACGCAGTATTTT,CSARPILGGDTQYF
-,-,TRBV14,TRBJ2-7,TGTGCCAGCAGCCGTGGACCCATCGTAAGAAACTACGAGCAGTACTTC,CASSRGPIVRNYEQYF
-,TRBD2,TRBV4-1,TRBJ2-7,TGCGCCAGCAGCCAAGTAGCAGGGAGGGGCGAGCAGTACTTC,CASSQVAGRGEQYF
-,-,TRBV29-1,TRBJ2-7,TGCAGCGTCAGCACCTACGAGCAGTACTTC,CSVSTYEQYF
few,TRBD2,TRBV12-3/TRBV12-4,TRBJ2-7,TGTGCCAGCAGCTACCAGACTAGCACCGAGCAGTACTTC,CASSYQTSTEQYF
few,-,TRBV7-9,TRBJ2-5,TGTGCCAGCAGCTCCTTACCGGGGATACAAGAGACCCAGTACTTC,CASSSLPGIQETQYF
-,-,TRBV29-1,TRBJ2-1,TGCAGCTCACGAGGGGGCTCCTACAATGAGCAGTTCTTC,CSSRGGSYNEQFF
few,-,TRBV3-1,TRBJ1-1,TGTGCCAGCAGCCAAGAGGAGGGGGTGAACACTGAAGCTTTCTTT,CASSQEEGVNTEAFF
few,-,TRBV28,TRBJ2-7,TGTGCCAGCAGTTTGTACTCCACTCGGGACGAGCAGTACTTC,CASSLYSTRDEQYF
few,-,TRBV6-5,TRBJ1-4,TGTGCCAGCAGTTACTCGATTAGTAGGGACGGGGGTGAGAAACTGTTTTTT,CASSYSISRDGGEKLFF
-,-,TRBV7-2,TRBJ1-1,TGTGCCAGCAGCTCGCCTCCCTCCCCTACTGAAGCTTTCTTT,CASSSPPSPTEAFF
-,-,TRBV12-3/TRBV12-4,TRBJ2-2,TGTGCCAGCAGTTCGGGGACACCTCTGCGCGGGGAGCTGTTTTTT,CASSSGTPLRGELFF
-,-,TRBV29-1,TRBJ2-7,TGCAGCGTTGAAGATCCGAACGGGACCTATTCCTACGAGCAGTACTTC,CSVEDPNGTYSYEQYF
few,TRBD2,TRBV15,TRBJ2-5,TGTGCCATTACAGCGGGACCGGACCAAGAGACCCAGTACTTC,CAITAGPDQETQYF
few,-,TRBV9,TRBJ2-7,TGTGCCAGCAGCGAAGGGACGGGAACCACCTACGAGCAGTACTTC,CASSEGTGTTYEQYF
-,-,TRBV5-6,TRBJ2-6,TGTGCCAGCAGGTTCCAGGGAACTGGGGCCAACGTCCTGACTTTC,CASRFQGTGANVLTF
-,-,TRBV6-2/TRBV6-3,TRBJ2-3,TGTGCCAGCAATTCGATTCGTACAGGGAGTAGCACAGATACGCAGTATTTT,CASNSIRTGSSTDTQYF
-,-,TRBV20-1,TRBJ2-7,TGCAGTGCTAGAGATGCTTATCAGTGGGGGTCCTCCGAGCAGTACTTC,CSARDAYQWGSSEQYF
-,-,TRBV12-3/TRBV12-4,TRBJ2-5,TGTGCCAGCAGTGCCTGGGAGGAAGAGACCCAGTACTTC,CASSAWEEETQYF
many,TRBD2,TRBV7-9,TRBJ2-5,TGTGCCAGCAGCTTAACTAGCGGAAGCCAAGAGACCCAGTACTTC,CASSLTSGSQETQYF
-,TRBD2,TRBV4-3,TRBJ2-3,TGCGCCAGCAGCCAAAGTGTACGGGGGGGATTCACAGATACGCAGTATTTT,CASSQSVRGGFTDTQYF
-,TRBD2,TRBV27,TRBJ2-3,TGTGCCAGCAGGCCGGGACTAGCGGGGGACCCCTATAAAGCAGATACGCAGTATTTT,CASRPGLAGDPYKADTQYF
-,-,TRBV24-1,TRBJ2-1,TGTGTCACCAGTGATGACCCCGCGGGATTAGGGGAGTACCGTGAAAGGTCCTACAATGAGCAGTTCTTC,CVTSDDPAGLGEYRERSYNEQFF
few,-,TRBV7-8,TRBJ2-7,TGTGCCAGCAGCTTATCTCTGGACAGTATCTCCTACGAGCAGTACTTC,CASSLSLDSISYEQYF
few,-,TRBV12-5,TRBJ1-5,TGTGCTAGTGGCCTGGTGGGGACAATTGATTTTAATCAGCCCCAGCATTTT,CASGLVGTIDFNQPQHF
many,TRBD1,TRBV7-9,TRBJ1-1,TGTGCCAGCAGCTTCCGACAGGGGGCTTTACTGGGTGAAGCTTTCTTT,CASSFRQGALLGEAFF
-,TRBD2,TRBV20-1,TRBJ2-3,TGCAGTGCTTACGGGGGGGGCACAGATACGCAGTATTTT,CSAYGGGTDTQYF
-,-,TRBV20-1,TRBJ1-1,TGCAGTGCGTTAGATATTGCCACTGAAGCTTTCTTT,CSALDIATEAFF
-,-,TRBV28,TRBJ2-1,TGTGCCAGCCTGGCGGTTCTCTACAATGAGCAGTTCTTC,CASLAVLYNEQFF
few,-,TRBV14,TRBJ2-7,TGTGCCAGCAGCTCCCAAGGTCGGGTCCACGAGCAGTACTTC,CASSSQGRVHEQYF
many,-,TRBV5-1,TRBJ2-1,TGCGCCAGCAGTTCCCTCGGTAACGGCTACAATGAGCAGTTCTTC,CASSSLGNGYNEQFF
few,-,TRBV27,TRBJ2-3,TGTGCCAGCAGTTTATCAGTGGGACCCTTAGGAAACGCGGATACGCAGTATTTT,CASSLSVGPLGNADTQYF
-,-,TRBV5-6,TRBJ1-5,TGTGCCAGCAGCTTGTTCGTTGGTGAAAACAATCAGCCCCAGCATTTT,CASSLFVGENNQPQHF
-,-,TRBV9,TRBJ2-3,TGTGCCAGCAGCGTAGCGGCCCGCACAGATACGCAGTATTTT,CASSVAARTDTQYF